Listed here is a single TCR beta chain. Deletions cut 1 base from V and 4 bases from J, with 10 bases between. CDR1 is MGHRA, CDR2 YSYEKL, per germline. CDR3 length: 14 amino acids. Sequencing used immunoSEQ multiplex PCR; TCRdb keeps in-frame clones, though not all of them. The sample has approximately 250,000 clones; 75% to 85% are singletons. The source of the sample is a study of blood T cell repertoires in COVID-19. Overall study: Samples came from the United States, Italy and Spain, spanning acute and convalescent COVID-19. PBMCs, B-cell-depleted T cells, or T cells provided the cDNA or gDNA that made up the material.

The sample comprised peripheral blood. The chain links TRBV4-1 to TRBJ1-1; D not resolved. The TCR comes from a woman in her thirties or forties who had recovered from COVID-19. CDR3 amino acids: CASSQGFSGTEAFF. In nucleotides, the CDR3 is TGCGCCAGCAGCCAAGGGTTTTCAGGCACTGAAGCTTTCTTT.